This T cell receptor (beta chain) stems from a study of blood T cell repertoires in COVID-19 (dated by TCRdb to the early 2020s). With respect to the entire study: Samples from collaborators originated in the United States, Italy and Spain and spanned both the acute and convalescent phases of COVID-19. The repertoires were released in a freely available public database meant as a resource for research on the immune response to SARS-CoV-2. Where available, HLA class I and class II types were taken from metadata supplied by the sample provider and were not determined by assay-based typing. Samples came from the ongoing ImmuneRACE study (first 160 participants) plus 1,254 subjects from 6 global collaborators. A de-identified subject ID, COVID-19 status, age in years and sex were almost always included in the sample metadata. The dataset comprised deeply sampled blood TCRbeta repertoires from subjects exposed to, actively infected with, or recovered from COVID-19. The prospective study material was composed of cDNA or gDNA derived from T cells, B-cell-depleted T cells, or PBMCs. Here is what the overall study found, with its caveats: The quantity of clinical and demographic metadata differed by source and by participant and was supplied without curation.

Relative to germline, V is 7 bases shorter and J is 2 bases shorter, with 12 bases between their ends. Via the germline V gene (reference sequence), CDR1 is MNHNY and CDR2 SVGAGI. The CDR3 starts with the cysteine, ends with the phenylalanine, and has 14 residues. The read is trimmed to its CDR3 DNA, 42 bases read in frame from base 1. In its sample, this clone was seen once. Its antigen remains undetermined. There are no base qualities to consult, and no much larger clone falls within one base. Whole blood was collected in K2EDTA tubes by collaborating institutions according to the institutions' own protocols. Collaborator samples were shipped for TCRbeta analysis as frozen whole blood, isolated PBMCs, or DNA extracted from either sample type. The immunoSEQ Assay, a bias-controlled multiplex PCR, was used to amplify TCRbeta CDR3 regions from genomic DNA. The authors' analysis ran thus. The number of nucleated cells in each sample was estimated by amplification of reference gene primers within the assay. To quantify the absolute abundance of each unique TCRbeta CDR3 rearrangement, sequence reads were collapsed and filtered. For each sample, productive Simpson clonality was calculated as the square root of Simpson's diversity index across productive rearrangements. Imported from immuneACCESS, the table was reduced by TCRdb to in-frame sequences with V and J called. These copies leave out some clones; in studies compared against another copy, an unresolved V gene accounts for under half, and the cause of the remainder is not known. V and J calls and clone size are those listed in that table; D and trimming were worked out from the DNA. The sample table holds 250,000 or so clones, of which around nine tenths were seen once. The ten largest clonotypes hold under 9% of the sample.

What was sequenced was peripheral blood. The receptor was isolated from a woman aged 70-85 years with active or convalescent COVID-19. This chain is built from TRBV6-6 and TRBJ1-3; the D gene cannot be named for sure. The DNA sequence is TGTGCCAGCACTCATGGGAGTCCTGGAAACACCATATATTTT. The resulting protein is CASTHGSPGNTIYF.